A selection of T cell receptor beta chains follows, all from one sample in a study of cytomegalovirus exposure and HLA in healthy donors. The repertoire was sequenced with immunoSEQ multiplex PCR; TCRdb's copy has only in-frame clones and lacks some. This sample has approximately 160,000 clones, with 80% to 90% found just once. Sequencing was done on a sample of PBMCs. The origin of the receptors is a woman aged 18-29 years in good health and CMV-seronegative. Both conserved end residues are part of each CDR3. A D gene is named only where the DNA matches it firmly. The size field is filled for only some rows; it gives once, few, many or a size class.

TRBJ1-1 TRBV5-5 17 . TRBD1 CASSLGVTGKKNTEAFF TGTGCCAGCAGCTTGGGAGTGACAGGGAAGAAGAACACTGAAGCTTTCTTT
TRBJ2-7 TRBV6-1 15 . . CASSETGDSSYEQYF TGTGCCAGCAGTGAAACAGGCGACTCTTCCTACGAGCAGTACTTC
TRBJ2-1 TRBV5-4 17 . TRBD1 CASSWAVGTGASNEQFF TGTGCCAGCAGCTGGGCTGTCGGGACAGGGGCCTCCAATGAGCAGTTCTTC
TRBJ2-1 TRBV18 15 . TRBD2 CASSPALAGRGEQFF TGTGCCAGCTCACCTGCACTAGCGGGAAGAGGTGAGCAGTTCTTC
TRBJ2-3 TRBV18 16 . TRBD2 CASSPRLAAAADTQYF TGTGCCAGCTCACCACGCCTAGCGGCTGCCGCAGATACGCAGTATTTT
TRBJ1-4 TRBV4-1 16 . . CASRISGRVTNEKLFF TGCGCCAGCAGAATAAGCGGGAGAGTAACTAATGAAAAACTGTTTTTT
TRBJ2-1 TRBV6-4 15 . TRBD2 CASSARLAGANEQFF TGTGCCAGCAGTGCACGACTAGCGGGAGCCAATGAGCAGTTCTTC
TRBJ2-1 TRBV5-1 15 . . CASSLISGINNEQFF TGCGCCAGCAGCTTGATTAGCGGAATCAACAATGAGCAGTTCTTC
TRBJ2-5 TRBV19 15 few TRBD1 CASSETGITQETQYF TGTGCCAGTAGTGAGACAGGGATCACTCAAGAGACCCAGTACTTC
TRBJ1-4 TRBV9 18 . . CASSHPISPAGENEKLFF TGTGCCAGCAGCCACCCGATAAGCCCGGCAGGTGAAAATGAAAAACTGTTTTTT
TRBJ2-7 TRBV2 11 . . CASSGWYEQYF TGTGCCAGCAGTGGCTGGTACGAGCAGTACTTC
TRBJ1-2 TRBV28 13 few . CASSEGGLNGYTF TGTGCCAGCAGCGAGGGGGGGCTAAATGGCTACACCTTC
TRBJ2-5 TRBV23-1 16 . . CASSQCGPVGEETQYF TGCGCCAGCAGTCAATGTGGGCCCGTAGGCGAAGAAACCCAGTACTTC
TRBJ2-7 TRBV4-2 16 . TRBD1 CASSRGTSGGLNEQYF TGTGCCAGCAGCCGAGGTACTTCAGGGGGCCTTAACGAGCAGTACTTC
TRBJ1-1 TRBV6-1 13 few . CASQDSWGTEAFF TGTGCCAGCCAAGACAGTTGGGGAACTGAAGCTTTCTTT
TRBJ1-4 TRBV18 15 few . CASSPDSLSNEKLFF TGTGCCAGCTCACCAGACAGCTTGTCTAATGAAAAACTGTTTTTT
TRBJ2-1 TRBV6-1 16 . TRBD2 CASSGLAGGIDNEQFF TGTGCCAGCAGTGGATTAGCGGGAGGGATAGACAATGAGCAGTTCTTC
TRBJ2-1 TRBV7-9 15 few TRBD2 CASSLRLAGATEQFF TGTGCCAGCAGCCTCCGCCTAGCGGGAGCGACTGAGCAGTTCTTC
TRBJ1-1 TRBV5-6 19 . TRBD1 CASTPGGHRAKLSITEAFF TGTGCCAGCACCCCAGGGGGGCACAGGGCAAAACTCTCGATCACTGAAGCTTTCTTT
TRBJ2-7 TRBV18 14 . . CASSYYGSSYEQYF TGTGCCAGCTCATATTACGGGAGTAGCTACGAGCAGTACTTC
TRBJ2-7 TRBV28 15 few TRBD2 CASSPPTSGSYEQYF TGTGCCAGCAGTCCACCGACTAGCGGCTCCTACGAGCAGTACTTC
TRBJ1-2 TRBV7-6 14 once . CASSLLGGSNGYTF TGTGCCAGCAGCTTACTAGGAGGAAGTAATGGCTACACCTTC
TRBJ2-1 TRBV7-7 16 few TRBD2 CASSPLAASSYNEQFF TGTGCTAGCAGCCCTCTAGCGGCCAGCTCCTACAATGAGCAGTTCTTC
TRBJ2-7 TRBV6-1 13 . . CASSVRGSYEQYF TGTGCCAGCAGTGTAAGAGGGAGTTACGAGCAGTACTTC
TRBJ2-1 TRBV28 12 . . CASTQAYNEQFF TGTGCCAGCACACAGGCCTACAATGAGCAGTTCTTC
TRBJ1-2 TRBV28 12 few . CASNAGNYGYTF TGTGCCAGCAACGCAGGGAACTATGGCTACACCTTC
TRBJ1-4 TRBV10-3 13 . TRBD1 CAIGQGFNEKLFF TGTGCCATCGGACAGGGGTTTAATGAAAAACTGTTTTTT
TRBJ2-7 TRBV5-4 14 . . CASSRGQNPYEQYF TGTGCCAGCAGCCGTGGACAGAATCCCTACGAGCAGTACTTC
TRBJ2-7 TRBV7-9 12 . . CASSPLSPEQYF TGTGCCAGCAGCCCTCTCTCCCCCGAGCAGTACTTC
TRBJ1-3 TRBV7-6 16 . . CASSYTGLNSGNTIYF TGTGCCAGCAGCTATACAGGCTTAAACTCTGGAAACACCATATATTTT
TRBJ2-2 TRBV7-2 15 . . CASSRRDLNTGELFF TGTGCCAGCAGCCGCCGGGACTTGAACACCGGGGAGCTGTTTTTT
TRBJ2-2 TRBV7-9 18 . TRBD1 CASSLPSTGTGDSGELFF TGTGCCAGCAGTCTTCCCTCTACCGGGACAGGCGATTCGGGGGAGCTGTTTTTT
TRBJ2-4 TRBV18 17 . . CASSPVTSRSPKNIQYF TGTGCCAGCTCACCAGTAACTAGCCGGTCTCCCAAAAACATTCAGTACTTC
TRBJ2-1 TRBV5-4 12 few . CASSLAGEGWFF TGTGCCAGCAGCTTGGCCGGAGAGGGTTGGTTCTTC
TRBJ1-1 TRBV28 15 . TRBD1 CASIPLGQGGTEAFF TGTGCCAGCATTCCCCTCGGTCAGGGGGGAACTGAAGCTTTCTTT
TRBJ2-7 TRBV28 15 few TRBD2 CASTSPGGGLGEQYF TGTGCCAGCACCTCCCCCGGGGGGGGTCTAGGGGAGCAGTACTTC
TRBJ2-7 TRBV13 15 few . CASSLGLQGSYEQYF TGTGCCAGCAGCTTGGGCCTACAGGGTTCCTACGAGCAGTACTTC
TRBJ2-1 TRBV12-5 15 . TRBD1 CASGWGQGAVNEQFF TGTGCTAGTGGTTGGGGACAGGGGGCCGTGAATGAGCAGTTCTTC
TRBJ1-2 TRBV6-4 14 . TRBD1 CASSGGGEGQGYTF TGTGCCAGCAGTGGAGGGGGCGAGGGTCAAGGCTACACCTTC
TRBJ2-2 TRBV7-3 16 . TRBD2 CASSLRASGSTGELFF TGTGCCAGCAGCTTAAGGGCTAGCGGGAGTACCGGGGAGCTGTTTTTT
TRBJ1-4 TRBV4-1 18 . TRBD1 CASSQARDRGGRNEKLFF TGCGCCAGCAGCCAAGCGCGTGACAGGGGCGGAAGAAACGAAAAACTGTTTTTT
TRBJ2-7 TRBV18 14 . TRBD1 CASSGTGSDYEQYF TGTGCCAGCTCAGGGACAGGGTCGGACTACGAGCAGTACTTC
TRBJ1-5 TRBV5-8 15 . . CASSLESGDGQPQHF TGTGCCAGCAGCTTGGAGTCGGGTGATGGTCAGCCCCAGCATTTT
TRBJ2-1 TRBV28 16 . . CASRGLREPTYNEQFF TGTGCCAGCAGGGGACTGAGGGAGCCGACTTACAATGAGCAGTTCTTC
TRBJ2-7 TRBV2 14 . TRBD1 CASSAGGFSYEQYF TGTGCCAGCAGTGCAGGGGGTTTCTCCTACGAGCAGTACTTC
TRBJ2-7 TRBV14 15 . TRBD2 CASSTGLAGIYEQYF TGTGCCAGCAGTACGGGACTAGCGGGTATCTACGAGCAGTACTTC
TRBJ2-2 TRBV28 17 . TRBD1 CASSPIDRTGGTGELFF TGTGCCAGCAGTCCCATCGACCGGACAGGGGGCACCGGGGAGCTGTTTTTT
TRBJ2-7 TRBV5-4 14 . TRBD1 CASSPADRPYEQYF TGTGCCAGCAGCCCAGCGGACAGGCCCTACGAGCAGTACTTC
TRBJ1-1 TRBV20-1 10 . . CSAEIIKAFF TGCAGTGCCGAGATCATCAAAGCTTTCTTT
TRBJ2-7 TRBV7-8 15 few TRBD1 CASSLAGTGGYEQYF TGTGCCAGCAGCTTAGCCGGGACAGGGGGCTACGAGCAGTACTTC
TRBJ2-7 TRBV5-1 19 . TRBD1 CASSLGYGRGRRPPYEQYF TGCGCCAGCAGCTTGGGATACGGCAGGGGGCGACGGCCGCCCTACGAGCAGTACTTC
TRBJ2-7 TRBV5-1 14 . . CASSLAARGYEQYF TGCGCCAGCAGCTTGGCCGCCAGGGGCTACGAGCAGTACTTC
TRBJ2-1 TRBV5-6 18 . TRBD1 CASSHLPGTASSYNEQFF TGTGCCAGCAGCCACCTCCCCGGGACAGCTAGCTCCTACAATGAGCAGTTCTTC
TRBJ2-1 TRBV6-1 13 . . CASSELRGNEQFF TGTGCCAGCAGTGAGCTTAGGGGTAATGAGCAGTTCTTC